The 28 T cell receptor beta chains given below trace back to one sample, sequenced in a study of T cell changes during pregnancy in multiple sclerosis (dated by TCRdb to about 2019). The library was made by the immunoSEQ multiplex PCR assay. TCRdb limited this immuneACCESS table to in-frame rearrangements with V and J called. A share of clones is missing; checked studies link under half to unresolved V genes, and the rest is unexplained. This sample has about 93,000 clones in its table, and around 93% of those were observed once. Of the sample, approximately 0.9% falls within the top ten clones. The sample was peripheral blood, taken before pregnancy. The receptors come from a female donor with multiple sclerosis, enrolled in a pregnancy study.

The chain carries TRBV29-1 and TRBJ2-5, with 10 bases that match TRBD2. Per the germline V gene, CDR1 is SQVTM and CDR2 is ANQGSEA. The V segment lost 3 bases and the J segment 5 bases; nucleotides outside the gene matches: 12. The CDR3 contains 16 residues. The CDR3 sequence is CSVEASGGAGAETQYF. Here the CDR3 DNA reads TGCAGCGTTGAGGCCAGCGGGGGGGCCGGCGCGGAGACCCAGTACTTC. Full variable domain (outside the CDR3, taken from reference TRBV29-1 and TRBJ2-5): SAVISQKPSRDICQRGTSLTIQCQVDSQVTMMFWYRQQPGQSLTLIATANQGSEATYESGFVIDKFPISRPNLTFSTLTVSNMSPEDSSIYLCSVEASGGAGAETQYFGPGTRLLVL.

The rearrangement links TRBV2 to TRBJ2-1, with D possibly matching TRBD2 (6 bases). Germline CDR1 reads SNHLY; CDR2 reads FYNNEI. V gave up 7 bases and J gave up 7 bases, with 8 bases separating them. This CDR3 spans 11 amino acids. The DNA of the CDR3 is TGTGCCAGCATGGAGGGGAATGAGCAGTTCTTC. Protein sequence: CASMEGNEQFF. The full variable domain, completed using reference TRBV2 and TRBJ2-1, is EPEVTQTPSHQVTQMGQEVILRCVPISNHLYFYWYRQILGQKVEFLVSFYNNEISEKSEIFDDQFSVERPDGSNFTLKIRSTKLEDSAMYFCASMEGNEQFFGPGTRLTVL.

The chain couples TRBV4-1 to TRBJ2-7, with a weak D call TRBD2 (5 bases). This CDR3 is 16 amino acids long. Trimming pared 2 bases from V and 7 bases from J, leaving 21 bases between. The germline CDR1 and CDR2 sequences are MGHRA and YSYEKL. Here the CDR3 DNA reads TGCGCCAGCAGCCAAAGTTTTAGTGACTACCCTTGGGAGCAGTACTTC. Translation: CASSQSFSDYPWEQYF.

The chain recombines TRBV5-4 with TRBJ2-7; 12 positions agree with TRBD2. The V gene end was trimmed by 3 bases and the J gene end by 7 bases; junction bases not matched to a gene: 8. The germline gives CDR1 SGHNT, CDR2 YYREEE (reference sequence). The CDR3 is made up of 15 amino acids. Here the CDR3 reads CASSSLAGGPREQYF. In DNA, the CDR3 is TGTGCCAGCAGCTCCCTAGCGGGAGGGCCTCGGGAGCAGTACTTC.

CDR3 sequence reads: CASSPGTEHPYGYTF. In DNA form, the CDR3 reads TGTGCCAGCTCACCCGGGACAGAGCACCCGTATGGCTACACCTTC. The J gene is TRBJ1-2, the V gene TRBV18, with TRBD1 matching 7 bases. The V gene end was trimmed by 3 bases and the J gene end by 5 bases; junction bases not matched to a gene: 9. Germline assignment: CDR1 KGHSH and CDR2 LQKENI. The CDR3 is 15 residues long.

This chain joins TRBV27 and TRBJ2-3; D gene ambiguous. The CDR3 has 16 amino acids. In germline, CDR1 is MNHEY, CDR2 SMNVEV (reference sequence). V lost 10 bases, J lost 3 bases, and 23 bases lay in between. The CDR3 spells CATKSLNRVPTDTQYF. The CDR3 nucleotides read TGTGCCACCAAAAGCCTCAATAGAGTACCGACAGATACGCAGTATTTT.

The chain employs TRBV18 and TRBJ1-2; TRBD1 is a possible D gene (6 bases). The CDR3 loop spans 13 amino acids. Trimming pared 1 base from V and 5 bases from J, leaving 8 bases between. Per the germline V gene, CDR1 is KGHSH and CDR2 is LQKENI. CDR3 DNA: TGTGCCAGCTCACCACTAGGACAGTATGGCTACACCTTC. Protein sequence: CASSPLGQYGYTF.

The chain couples TRBV9 to TRBJ1-5; 8 bases align to TRBD1. CDR1 and CDR2 (germline): SGDLS, YYNGEE. The CDR3 covers 15 residues. After removal of 4 bases from V and 4 bases from J, the junction contained 7 bases not matched to a gene. DNA for the CDR3: TGTGCCAGCAGCAATACGGGACAGGAGAATCAGCCCCAGCATTTT. It translates to CASSNTGQENQPQHF.

This chain joins TRBV5-1 and TRBJ2-7; TRBD1 matches at 12 bases. This CDR3 has 15 residues. In germline, CDR1 is SGHRS, CDR2 YFSETQ. Trimming at V came to 4 bases and at J to 7 bases, leaving 9 bases not matched to a gene. The CDR3 region is CASSGGRDRGREQYF. For the CDR3, the DNA is TGCGCCAGCAGCGGGGGCCGGGACAGGGGGCGGGAGCAGTACTTC.

The chain uses TRBV6-1 and TRBJ1-2, with TRBD1 as a possible D gene (6 bases). CDR1 is MNHNS, CDR2 SASEGT, per germline. The CDR3 totals 16 residues. V gave up 4 bases and J gave up 0 bases, with 15 bases separating them. DNA of the CDR3: TGTGCCAGCAGTGGGGGGGGGCAGGGCCCTAACTATGGCTACACCTTC. It yields the protein CASSGGGQGPNYGYTF.

CDR3 DNA sequence: TGTGCCAGCAGTTGGACTAGCGGGGGGTACAATGAGCAGTTCTTC. Its translation: CASSWTSGGYNEQFF. The chain employs TRBV2 and TRBJ2-1, with TRBD2 identical over 14 bases. CDR1 SNHLY and CDR2 FYNNEI come from the germline V gene. The CDR3 contains 15 residues. The V and J ends lost 5 bases and 4 bases, in that order; junction bases with no gene match: 1.

The chain employs TRBV6-1 and TRBJ2-1, with TRBD1 matching over 11 bases. Germline CDR1 and CDR2: MNHNS and SASEGT. The CDR3 spans 16 residues. V was clipped by 4 bases and J by 8 bases; unmatched bases: 10. CDR3 sequence (DNA): TGTGCCAGCAGTGCACCGTCCGGGACAGGGGGACATGAGCAGTTCTTC. This encodes CASSAPSGTGGHEQFF.

Written as DNA, the CDR3 is TGTGCCAGCAGTTTATTCCGACTAGCGGGAGGGGGCTACGAGCAGTACTTC. Its protein product is CASSLFRLAGGGYEQYF. This chain joins TRBV28 and TRBJ2-7; 14 bases line up with TRBD2. The CDR3 loop spans 17 amino acids. Germline V gives CDR1 MDHEN, CDR2 SYDVKM. V shed 1 base, J shed 3 bases, and the junction held 5 bases outside the gene matches.

The chain has TRBV30 and TRBJ1-2, with 7 bases lining up with TRBD1. J gave up 4 bases and V 0 bases, and 5 bases lay outside the gene matches. Germline CDR1 reads GTSNPN; CDR2 reads SVGIG (reference sequence). The CDR3 extends over 14 amino acids. CDR3 sequence (DNA): TGTGCCTGGAGTGTAATGGACAGGCGCTATGGCTACACCTTC. Its protein product is CAWSVMDRRYGYTF.

The chain uses TRBV5-1 and TRBJ2-1; 7 bases line up with TRBD1. The CDR3 consists of 15 residues. Germline-derived CDR1 and CDR2 are SGHRS and YFSETQ. The V gene end was trimmed by 4 bases and the J gene end by 1 base; junction bases not matched to a gene: 5. CDR3 amino acids: CASSLGTASYNEQFF. CDR3 coding DNA: TGCGCCAGCAGCCTGGGGACAGCATCCTACAATGAGCAGTTCTTC.

On this clone: One junction end does not reproduce the germline sequence, and a read error may be involved. The chain joins TRBV20-1 to TRBJ1-1, with a possible D match to TRBD1 (5 bases). Germline V gives CDR1 DFQATT, CDR2 SNEGSKA (reference sequence). CDR3 length: 9 residues. CDR3 amino acids: CSAGGTGGF. As DNA, the CDR3 is TGCAGTGCAGGAGGGACGGGAGGTTTT.

The count of this clone is one. This chain uses TRBV28 with TRBJ2-1, with TRBD2 matching 7 bases. The CDR3 has 13 amino acids. Germline CDR1 and CDR2: MDHEN and SYDVKM. With V trimmed by 4 bases and J by 6 bases, 3 bases remained unmatched. In DNA form, the CDR3 reads TGTGCCAGCAGTTCCTCTAGCGGCAATGAGCAGTTCTTC. Translated: CASSSSSGNEQFF.

The rearrangement uses TRBV4-2 and TRBJ1-5, with D possibly matching TRBD1 (6 bases). The CDR3 covers 15 residues. Looked up from germline, CDR1 is LGHNA and CDR2 is YNFKEQ. V was shortened by 0 bases and J by 3 bases, with 9 bases between the two germline ends. The CDR3, as DNA: TGTGCCAGCAGCCAAGAAGGACAGTACAATCAGCCCCAGCATTTT. This codes for CASSQEGQYNQPQHF.

The genes are TRBV7-3 and TRBJ2-1; no clear D. V was clipped by 1 base and J by 3 bases, with 13 bases between them. CDR1 is SGHTA, CDR2 FQGTGA, per germline. The CDR3 is 16 residues long. CDR3 amino acids: CASSLIVSSDYNEQFF. The CDR3 nucleotides are TGTGCCAGCAGCTTAATAGTCTCCAGCGACTACAATGAGCAGTTCTTC.

The J gene is TRBJ1-2, the V gene TRBV11-2, with TRBD1 matching 7 bases. Germline V gives CDR1 SGHAT, CDR2 FQNNGV. This CDR3 has 14 residues. Trimming cost V 5 bases and J 3 bases; bases outside gene matches: 6. The CDR3 sequence: CASSLGQLDYGYTF. In nucleotides, the CDR3 is TGTGCCAGCAGCCTGGGACAGCTAGACTATGGCTACACCTTC. The complete variable domain, with remaining parts taken from reference TRBV11-2 and TRBJ1-2, reads EAGVAQSPRYKIIEKRQSVAFWCNPISGHATLYWYQQILGQGPKLLIQFQNNGVVDDSQLPKDRFSAERLKGVDSTLKIQPAKLEDSAVYLCASSLGQLDYGYTFGSGTRLTVV.

Regarding this clone: Additional DNA sequences in this sample encode the identical CDR3. The chain links TRBV18 to TRBJ2-3; D gene unclear. CDR1 is KGHSH and CDR2 is LQKENI in the germline V gene. Deletions cut 3 bases from V and 4 bases from J, with 5 bases between. The CDR3 loop spans 12 amino acids. CDR3 in DNA: TGTGCCAGCTCACCCCCCGCAGATACGCAGTATTTT. The encoded protein is CASSPPADTQYF.

The table lists this clone with a few counts. The J gene is TRBJ2-7, the V gene TRBV9, with D perhaps matching TRBD1 (5 bases). The CDR3 is made up of 16 amino acids. Trimming took off 3 bases at V and 6 bases at J, with 22 bases between the two ends. Germline assignment: CDR1 SGDLS and CDR2 YYNGEE. The CDR3 sequence is CASSGGPQGRLSEQYF. The CDR3 DNA follows: TGTGCCAGCAGCGGAGGCCCCCAGGGCAGGCTGAGCGAGCAGTACTTC.

This chain connects TRBV29-1 to TRBJ2-5, with D maybe TRBD2 (6 bases). V lost 4 bases and J lost 1, with 13 bases in between. Germline loops: CDR1 SQVTM, CDR2 ANQGSEA. This CDR3 contains 14 residues. Written as DNA, the CDR3 is TGCAGCGTTGGGGGCGGGAACCCCCAAGAGACCCAGTACTTC. Protein sequence: CSVGGGNPQETQYF.

The chain combines TRBV4-1 with TRBJ2-7; 7 bases map to TRBD1. Losses at the gene ends were 1 base for V and 5 bases for J; bases not matched to a gene: 5. In germline, CDR1 is MGHRA, CDR2 YSYEKL. The CDR3 loop spans 14 amino acids. This CDR3 reads CASSQAVTGHEQYF. As DNA, the CDR3 is TGCGCCAGCAGCCAAGCTGTGACAGGGCACGAGCAGTACTTC.

The gene calls are TRBV6-6 and TRBJ2-2, with D uncertain. V lost 8 bases to trimming and J lost 2 bases, with 15 bases between them. The germline V gene has CDR1 MNHNY and CDR2 SVGAGI (reference sequence). This CDR3 region has 15 residues. The CDR3 spells CASGVELYNTGELFF. DNA for the CDR3: TGTGCCAGCGGTGTAGAACTGTACAACACCGGGGAGCTGTTTTTT.

V and J are TRBV23-1 and TRBJ1-5, with D unclear. TRBV23-1 falls under the ORF class, with uncertain function. The CDR3 totals 13 residues. Trimming took 3 bases from V and 5 from J, leaving 8 bases between them. CDR3 amino acids: CASSHWPYQPQHF. The CDR3, as DNA: TGCGCCAGCAGTCATTGGCCCTATCAGCCCCAGCATTTT.

The V and J genes are TRBV29-1 and TRBJ2-5, with D possibly matching TRBD1 (6 bases). The V end lost 4 bases, the J end lost 2 bases, and 14 bases lay between the germline ends. The CDR3 runs 14 residues. The germline V gene encodes CDR1 SQVTM and CDR2 ANQGSEA. CDR3 nucleotide sequence: TGCAGCGTTGGCCGAGGGACAAAGCAAGAGACCCAGTACTTC. It yields the protein CSVGRGTKQETQYF.

This clone was recorded only once. The rearrangement uses TRBV6-5 and TRBJ1-3; weak D call: TRBD1 (6 bases). Germline CDR1 MNHEY, CDR2 SVGAGI. Trimming stripped 3 bases from V and 2 bases from J, with 14 bases between. The CDR3 runs 16 residues. CDR3 region: CASSYFPGGTGNTIYF. In DNA, the CDR3 is TGTGCCAGCAGTTATTTTCCGGGGGGCACTGGAAACACCATATATTTT.